Below are 24 T cell receptor beta chains sequenced from a single sample in a study of response to subunit inactivated influenza vaccine. TCRdb re-called the RT-PCR reads through MiXCR, storing one row per CDR3 protein. The sample comprises 550,000 to 800,000 distinct CDR3 sequences, roughly 14% of which are singletons, and 11% rests with the top ten. Sequenced here: PBMCs from blood, sampled 12 days after vaccination. Every receptor here comes from a man aged 50 or older who received an inactivated influenza vaccine.

This clonotype has just a few counts. The chain joins TRBV18 to TRBJ2-5; TRBD2 aligns across 8 bases. The J segment lost 6 bases and the V segment lost 5 bases, leaving 8 bases of the junction unmatched. CDR3 length equals 14 residues. Germline values: CDR1 KGHSH, CDR2 LQKENI. CDR3 in amino acids: CASSAGLEIQTQYF. DNA of the CDR3: TGTGCCAGCTCAGCGGGACTAGAGATTCAGACCCAGTACTTC.

This clonotype was detected only a few times. This chain links TRBV7-9 with TRBJ2-7; 10 bases are a match to TRBD2. CDR3 length: 16 residues. Germline V CDR1 and CDR2: SEHNR, FQNEAQ (reference sequence). Losses at the gene ends were 1 base for V and 4 bases for J; bases not matched to a gene: 7. The CDR3 loop is CASSLGHSGGLYEQYF. CDR3 nucleotide sequence: TGTGCCAGCAGCTTAGGCCATAGCGGGGGGTTGTACGAGCAGTACTTC.

This clonotype was picked up one time. CDR3 amino acids: CASSAKLASTDTQYF. DNA of the CDR3: TGTGCCAGCAGTGCCAAACTAGCGAGCACAGATACGCAGTATTTT. This rearrangement joins TRBV27 to TRBJ2-3; 7 bases fit TRBD2. With V trimmed by 5 bases and J by 0 bases, 5 bases remained unmatched. Germline assignment: CDR1 MNHEY and CDR2 SMNVEV (reference sequence). CDR3 length equals 15 residues.

The chain has TRBV6-1 and TRBJ1-5; D is unclear. The V end was cut by 4 bases, the J end by 5 bases, with 9 bases between. The CDR3 has 13 residues. Germline V CDR1 and CDR2: MNHNS, SASEGT. In nucleotides, the CDR3 is TGTGCCAGCAGTGTCCATAGAGATCAGCCCCAGCATTTT. This translates into CASSVHRDQPQHF.

This chain uses TRBV20-1 with TRBJ2-7; 14 bases match TRBD2. The CDR3 extends over 16 amino acids. V gave up 4 bases and J gave up 3 bases; unmatched junction bases: 8. The V gene's germline CDR1 is DFQATT and CDR2 SNEGSKA (reference sequence). The CDR3: CSATGLAGGRNYEQYF. The CDR3 bases are TGCAGTGCTACAGGACTAGCGGGGGGCCGCAACTACGAGCAGTACTTC.

This clonotype was counted at least ten times. The genes are TRBV12-3 or TRBV12-4 and TRBJ2-5; 13 bases align to TRBD2. The J segment lost 3 bases and the V segment lost 10 bases, leaving 8 bases of the junction unmatched. This CDR3 has 15 residues. The CDR3 DNA reads TGTGCCATCCGTGGACTAGCGGGAGACGAAGAGACCCAGTACTTC. Protein product: CAIRGLAGDEETQYF.

This chain links TRBV7-2 with TRBJ2-7; 10 positions agree with TRBD1. Germline assignment: CDR1 SGHTA and CDR2 FQGNSA. The CDR3 is made up of 14 amino acids. V lost 1 base and J lost 9; bases outside the gene matches: 6. In DNA form, the CDR3 reads TGTGCCAGCAGCTTAGAAATAGGACAGGGGGGGCAGTACTTC. Its protein product is CASSLEIGQGGQYF. The full variable domain, in which reference TRBV7-2 and TRBJ2-7 provide the parts outside the CDR3, is GAGVSQSPSNKVTEKGKDVELRCDPISGHTALYWYRQSLGQGLEFLIYFQGNSAPDKSGLPSDRFSAERTGGSVSTLTIQRTQQEDSAVYLCASSLEIGQGGQYFGPGTRLTVT.

A few counts support this clonotype. The genes are TRBV20-1 and TRBJ2-1; 11 bases match TRBD2. J lost 5 bases, V lost 5 bases, and 5 bases had no gene match. Germline values: CDR1 DFQATT, CDR2 SNEGSKA (reference sequence). This CDR3 is 14 amino acids long. In nucleotides, the CDR3 is TGCAGTGCTTTTAGCGGGAGGGGAGACAATGAGCAGTTCTTC. This encodes CSAFSGRGDNEQFF.

V is TRBV9 and J is TRBJ2-5; 7 bases agree with TRBD2. Germline V gene data show CDR1 as SGDLS and CDR2 as YYNGEE. The ends lost 2 bases at V and 6 bases at J; junction bases unmatched: 1. CDR3 length: 12 residues. The CDR3 region is CASSVGGKTQYF. CDR3 bases: TGTGCCAGCAGCGTCGGGGGGAAGACCCAGTACTTC.

This clonotype was counted many times. The chain uses TRBV7-3 and TRBJ2-1, with D maybe TRBD2 (6 bases). CDR1 SGHTA and CDR2 FQGTGA come from the germline V gene. This CDR3 region has 18 residues. V was trimmed by 0 bases and J by 0 bases, leaving 15 bases between them. In nucleotides, the CDR3 is TGTGCCAGCAGCTTAACGGGGAGCGGGCCTAGCTCCTACAATGAGCAGTTCTTC. This gives the protein CASSLTGSGPSSYNEQFF.

This chain uses TRBV29-1 with TRBJ2-1; D is possibly TRBD1 (7 bases). The CDR3 is made up of 13 amino acids. Germline CDR1 is SQVTM and CDR2 is ANQGSEA. V lost 3 bases and J 9 bases, leaving 15 bases between the germline ends. Here the CDR3 DNA reads TGCAGCGTTGATACAGGGGTCGGGGGTGAGCAGTTCTTC. This gives the protein CSVDTGVGGEQFF.

The chain links TRBV6-2 or TRBV6-3 to TRBJ2-5; the D is unclear. Germline V gene lookup returns CDR1 MNHEY and CDR2 SVGEGT. This CDR3 has 14 amino acids. V dropped 7 bases and J dropped 2 bases, with 14 bases sitting between them. This CDR3 is CASTTLRAQETQYF. As DNA, the CDR3 is TGTGCCAGCACTACCCTCCGGGCACAAGAGACCCAGTACTTC.

The chain employs TRBV20-1 and TRBJ1-1, with TRBD1 matching 7 bases. Per the germline V gene, CDR1 is DFQATT and CDR2 is SNEGSKA (reference sequence). Trimming cost V 3 bases and J 0 bases; bases outside gene matches: 7. The CDR3 sequence is 15 residues long. Written as DNA, the CDR3 is TGCAGTGCTAGGAGTCCACAGGGGATGAACACTGAAGCTTTCTTT. Translating it yields CSARSPQGMNTEAFF.

The sample holds many counts of this clonotype. The chain uses TRBV29-1 and TRBJ2-3; TRBD2 aligns across 8 bases. Germline loops: CDR1 SQVTM, CDR2 ANQGSEA. Trimming at V came to 0 bases and at J to 0 bases, leaving 5 bases not matched to a gene. The CDR3 has 16 residues. The CDR3 protein is CSVEDRAGDSTDTQYF. For the CDR3, the DNA is TGCAGCGTTGAAGATAGAGCGGGAGACAGCACAGATACGCAGTATTTT.

The V gene is TRBV18, the J gene TRBJ2-1; 11 bases align to TRBD1. The length of the CDR3 is 16 residues. Germline V gene sequence: CDR1 KGHSH, CDR2 LQKENI. J lost 6 bases, V lost 0 bases, and 4 bases had no gene match. As DNA, the CDR3 is TGTGCCAGCTCACCACCCGGGACAGGGGGGATCAATGAGCAGTTCTTC. This sequence encodes CASSPPGTGGINEQFF. Complete variable domain (other parts from reference TRBV18 and TRBJ2-1): NAGVMQNPRHLVRRRGQEARLRCSPMKGHSHVYWYRQLPEEGLKFMVYLQKENIIDESGMPKERFSAEFPKEGPSILRIQQVVRGDSAAYFCASSPPGTGGINEQFFGPGTRLTVL.

This clonotype was observed at least ten times. The rearrangement joins TRBV12-3 or TRBV12-4 to TRBJ1-5, with TRBD1 matching 10 bases. V dropped 6 bases and J dropped 3; count of bases not matched to a gene: 5. The CDR3 consists of 15 residues. The CDR3 reads CASRPGQGNNQPQHF. Written as DNA, the CDR3 is TGTGCCAGCAGACCGGGACAGGGGAACAATCAGCCCCAGCATTTT.

This clonotype has at least ten counts. The chain is built from TRBV15 and TRBJ2-3, with TRBD2 matching 11 bases. Germline V gene lookup returns CDR1 LNHNV and CDR2 YYDKDF (reference sequence). This CDR3 has 18 amino acids. Unmatched junction bases numbered 9, after V lost 0 bases and J lost 4 bases. CDR3: CATSREALAGVGADTQYF. The CDR3 coding sequence is TGTGCCACCAGCAGAGAGGCACTAGCGGGGGTTGGCGCAGATACGCAGTATTTT.

This clonotype was counted a few times. The chain has TRBV7-2 and TRBJ2-1, with a tentative D call TRBD1 (5 bases). The V end lost 11 bases, the J end lost 4 bases, and 21 bases lay between the germline ends. CDR1 is SGHTA, CDR2 FQGNSA, per germline. The length of the CDR3 is 15 residues. The CDR3 bases are TGTGCCGCCACACCCCAGACAGCCCTTTACAATGAGCAGTTCTTC. It yields the protein CAATPQTALYNEQFF.

This clonotype was detected only a few times. The chain recombines TRBV7-6 with TRBJ2-3; TRBD2 matches 8 bases. V shed 5 bases and J 0 bases; nucleotides not matched to a gene: 7. The CDR3 spans 16 residues. CDR1 is SGHVS and CDR2 is FNYEAQ in the germline V gene. DNA for the CDR3: TGTGCCAGCAGCCTAACTAGCGGAGCTAGCACAGATACGCAGTATTTT. This gives the protein CASSLTSGASTDTQYF.

The chain links TRBV28 to TRBJ1-4; D remains ambiguous. The CDR3 length is 14 residues. V was clipped by 3 bases and J by 7 bases, with 12 bases between them. Germline V gene sequence: CDR1 MDHEN, CDR2 SYDVKM. DNA of the CDR3: TGTGCCAGCAGTTTTGCAGGAACTGGTGAAAAACTGTTTTTT. Protein sequence: CASSFAGTGEKLFF.

This clonotype was counted a few times. The CDR3 bases are TGTGCCAGCAGTTACCCGCCGGGACAGGGGGCGAGAGCAGCGGCCTACGAGCAGTACTTC. Its protein product is CASSYPPGQGARAAAYEQYF. The gene calls are TRBV6-2 or TRBV6-3 and TRBJ2-7, with 12 bases identical to TRBD1. From germline, CDR1 is MNHEY and CDR2 SVGEGT. The CDR3 has 20 residues. Germline trimming cut 2 bases from V and 2 bases from J; bases unmatched to any gene: 16.

This clonotype has only a few counts. V usage is TRBV5-1 and J usage is TRBJ1-2; tentative D call: TRBD1 (5 bases). Germline CDR1 reads SGHRS; CDR2 reads YFSETQ. V was pared by 1 base and J by 7 bases, with 17 bases between. The CDR3 contains 15 residues. The CDR3 reads CASSLNQPGDRGYTF. CDR3 nucleotide sequence: TGCGCCAGCAGCTTGAATCAGCCGGGGGACCGTGGCTACACCTTC.

V usage is TRBV5-5 and J usage is TRBJ2-3; D is unresolved. The V end lost 4 bases, the J end lost 2 bases, and 8 bases lay between the germline ends. Germline CDR1 reads SGHKS; CDR2 reads YYEKEE (reference sequence). The CDR3 spans 13 residues. CDR3 loop: CASSRSHTDTQYF. The CDR3 nucleotides read TGTGCCAGCAGCCGATCCCACACAGATACGCAGTATTTT.

A few counts support this clonotype. The chain employs TRBV12-3 or TRBV12-4 and TRBJ2-2; possible D gene TRBD1, 6 bases. This CDR3 region has 13 residues. The ends were cut back, 11 bases at V and 4 bases at J, with 14 bases in the middle. The CDR3 nucleotides are TGTGCCGGCACAGGGTCCGCCACCGGGGAGCTGTTTTTT. This translates into CAGTGSATGELFF.